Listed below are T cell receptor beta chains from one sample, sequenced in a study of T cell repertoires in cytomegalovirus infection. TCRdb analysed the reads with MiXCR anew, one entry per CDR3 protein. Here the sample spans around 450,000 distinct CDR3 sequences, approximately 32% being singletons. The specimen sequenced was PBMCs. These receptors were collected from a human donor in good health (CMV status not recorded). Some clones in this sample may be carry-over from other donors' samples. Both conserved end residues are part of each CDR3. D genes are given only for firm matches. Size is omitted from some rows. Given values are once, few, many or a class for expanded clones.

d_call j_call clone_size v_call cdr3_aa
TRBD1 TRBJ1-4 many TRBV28 CASSLPRDRGDLGEKLFF
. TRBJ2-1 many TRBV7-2 CASSFGGTRSYNEQFF
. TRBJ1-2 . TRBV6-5 CASTPGGANGYTF
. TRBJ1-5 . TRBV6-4 CASREARASNQPQHF
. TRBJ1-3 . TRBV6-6 CASSYDPQVGGNTIYF
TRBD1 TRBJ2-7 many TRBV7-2 CASSLDKGQGAYEQYF
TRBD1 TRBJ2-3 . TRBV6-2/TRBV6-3 CASSWTGVSTDTQYF
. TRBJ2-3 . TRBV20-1 CSGKRGNTDTQYF
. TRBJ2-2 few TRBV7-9 CASSQNDQEMNTGELFF
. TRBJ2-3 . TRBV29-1 CSVTRDVMATDTQYF
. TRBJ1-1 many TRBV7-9 CASSLVATGNTEAFF
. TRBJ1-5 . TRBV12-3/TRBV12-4 CARSLVGNQPRHF
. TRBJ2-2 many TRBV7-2 CASSLVRLAGELFF
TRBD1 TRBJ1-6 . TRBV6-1 CASSSLGTGNSPLHF
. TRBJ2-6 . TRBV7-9 CASTNLGGAGANVLTF
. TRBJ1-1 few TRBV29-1 CSVARDTGTEAFF
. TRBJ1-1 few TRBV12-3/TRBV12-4 CASSFFGQNEAFF
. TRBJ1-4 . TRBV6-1 CASSEVHLRTNEKLFF
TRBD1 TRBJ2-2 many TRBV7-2 CASSSHGLGQGWYTGELFF
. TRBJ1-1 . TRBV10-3 CAIRQGNTEAFF
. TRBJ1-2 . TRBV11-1 CAIRPFGYGYTF
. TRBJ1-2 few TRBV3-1 CATTGPYGYTF